This is a list of T cell receptor beta chains from one sample in a study of beta chain features in type 1 diabetes. Assay used: immunoSEQ multiplex PCR; TCRdb lists only in-frame clones, some missing. The sample lists 350,000 to 400,000 clones, over 10% occurring once. Specimen: naive CD4+ T cells from blood. These receptors were taken from a woman aged 18 to 35 with type 1 diabetes. The CDR3 runs from the conserved cysteine through the conserved F or W. D genes are given only for firm matches. Some rows mark clone size as missing; the rest say once, few, many or name a class of expanded clone.

d_gene | abundance | j_gene | v_gene | CDR3aa | CDR3nt
- | few | TRBJ1-1 | TRBV28 | CASSASQGTFF | TGTGCCAGCAGTGCTTCACAGGGAACTTTCTTT
- | - | TRBJ1-4 | TRBV28 | CALGGGNEKLFF | TGTGCGCTCGGCGGGGGAAATGAAAAACTGTTTTTT
- | few | TRBJ2-5 | TRBV11-2 | CASSSERQETQYF | TGTGCCAGCAGCTCGGAGCGGCAAGAGACCCAGTACTTC
- | once | TRBJ1-5 | TRBV5-1 | CASSLGGQNNQPQHF | TGCGCCAGCAGCTTGGGGGGCCAGAACAATCAGCCCCAGCATTTT
- | - | TRBJ1-4 | TRBV19 | CASSLRTGLSFNEKLFF | TGTGCCAGTAGTCTACGCACGGGACTGTCTTTTAATGAAAAACTGTTTTTT
- | - | TRBJ2-7 | TRBV29-1 | CSVPHPGPNYEQYF | TGCAGCGTTCCCCACCCTGGGCCCAACTACGAGCAGTACTTC
TRBD2 | few | TRBJ2-2 | TRBV4-1 | CASSQTPGTSVSGELFF | TGCGCCAGCAGCCAGACCCCCGGGACTAGCGTTTCCGGGGAGCTGTTTTTT
- | - | TRBJ2-6 | TRBV7-2 | CASSYAAQSGSGANVLTF | TGTGCCAGCAGTTATGCGGCGCAGTCTGGCTCTGGGGCCAACGTCCTGACTTTC
TRBD2 | few | TRBJ2-5 | TRBV9 | CASSVFSGGVLEETQYF | TGTGCCAGCAGCGTGTTCAGCGGGGGGGTCCTCGAGGAGACCCAGTACTTC
- | - | TRBJ1-4 | TRBV4-3 | CASSQGAVVGALEKLFF | TGCGCCAGCAGCCAAGGGGCCGTCGTGGGGGCTCTGGAAAAACTGTTTTTT
TRBD2 | few | TRBJ2-5 | TRBV6-5 | CASIKAGSETQYF | TGTGCCAGCATTAAAGCGGGGTCAGAGACCCAGTACTTC
TRBD1 | few | TRBJ2-7 | TRBV27 | CASSTGGSNEQYF | TGTGCCAGCAGTACAGGGGGCTCTAACGAGCAGTACTTC
- | - | TRBJ2-7 | TRBV7-2 | CASSLLYEQYF | TGTGCCAGCAGCCTCCTCTACGAGCAGTACTTC
- | - | TRBJ2-7 | TRBV25-1 | CASSRHSGELGEQYF | TGTGCCAGCAGTCGCCACTCCGGGGAGCTAGGAGAGCAGTACTTC
- | few | TRBJ1-1 | TRBV11-2 | CASSFGRGGNTEAFF | TGTGCCAGCAGCTTTGGCAGGGGCGGAAACACTGAAGCTTTCTTT
- | few | TRBJ2-3 | TRBV9 | CASSLHSLTETDTQYF | TGTGCCAGCAGCCTCCATAGCCTAACTGAAACAGATACGCAGTATTTT
TRBD2 | few | TRBJ2-3 | TRBV28 | CASRKVGGRRGDTQYF | TGTGCCAGCCGAAAGGTCGGCGGGAGAAGGGGAGATACGCAGTATTTT
TRBD1 | few | TRBJ1-1 | TRBV7-9 | CASSHPAYRGLMNTEAFF | TGTGCCAGCAGCCATCCGGCCTACAGGGGGCTGATGAACACTGAAGCTTTCTTT
- | - | TRBJ2-5 | TRBV5-1 | CASSLEAGLLYQETQYF | TGCGCCAGCAGCTTGGAAGCAGGACTACTTTACCAAGAGACCCAGTACTTC
TRBD1 | - | TRBJ2-1 | TRBV5-1 | CASTPQVLGQGSYNEQFF | TGCGCCAGCACCCCCCAAGTCCTAGGACAGGGATCCTACAATGAGCAGTTCTTC
TRBD1 | few | TRBJ2-1 | TRBV5-6 | CASSLWDRVVF | TGTGCCAGCAGCTTATGGGACAGGGTGGTCTTC
- | few | TRBJ1-5 | TRBV9 | CASSDKGQLNQPQHF | TGTGCCAGCAGCGATAAAGGACAGCTGAATCAGCCCCAGCATTTT
- | few | TRBJ2-6 | TRBV7-9 | CASSSQGYGANVLTF | TGTGCCAGCAGCTCCCAGGGATACGGGGCCAACGTCCTGACTTTC
- | few | TRBJ2-1 | TRBV4-3 | CASSQGLERMGEQFF | TGCGCCAGCAGCCAAGGACTAGAGAGGATGGGAGAGCAGTTCTTC
- | - | TRBJ2-1 | TRBV6-1 | CASLGRGYNEQFF | TGTGCCAGCCTCGGGAGAGGATACAATGAGCAGTTCTTC
- | - | TRBJ1-4 | TRBV5-1 | CASSLGRSATNEKLFF | TGCGCCAGCAGCTTGGGGAGGAGCGCAACTAATGAAAAACTGTTTTTT
TRBD1 | few | TRBJ2-7 | TRBV5-1 | CASSAEGAVAYEQYF | TGCGCCAGCAGCGCCGAGGGGGCGGTCGCCTACGAGCAGTACTTC
TRBD1 | few | TRBJ2-4 | TRBV15 | CATSSRQGDLAKNIQYF | TGTGCCACCAGCAGCCGACAGGGAGACTTAGCCAAAAACATTCAGTACTTC
TRBD2 | - | TRBJ2-3 | TRBV11-2 | CASSSLAGVNTQYF | TGTGCCAGCAGCTCGCTAGCGGGGGTGAATACGCAGTATTTT
TRBD2 | - | TRBJ2-2 | TRBV10-3 | CATGTGTSDGGELFF | TGTGCCACCGGCACCGGGACTAGCGACGGCGGGGAGCTGTTTTTT
TRBD2 | - | TRBJ2-6 | TRBV2 | CASSELGLAAERLTF | TGTGCCAGCAGTGAATTGGGACTAGCGGCCGAACGGTTGACTTTC
TRBD2 | few | TRBJ2-7 | TRBV7-9 | CASSSTGLAGGPTYEQYF | TGTGCCAGCAGCTCCACCGGACTAGCGGGAGGGCCGACCTACGAGCAGTACTTC
TRBD2 | few | TRBJ2-5 | TRBV6-5 | CASTNPGGHGTQYF | TGTGCCAGCACCAACCCGGGGGGTCACGGAACCCAGTACTTC
TRBD2 | few | TRBJ2-3 | TRBV6-5 | CASSPGTSLPDTQYF | TGTGCCAGCAGTCCCGGGACTAGCCTGCCAGATACGCAGTATTTT
TRBD1 | few | TRBJ2-1 | TRBV7-2 | CASSDRDRVNEQFF | TGTGCCAGCAGCGACCGGGACAGGGTCAATGAGCAGTTCTTC
TRBD1 | - | TRBJ2-2 | TRBV5-1 | CASSPRTGIAGGELFF | TGCGCCAGCAGCCCCCGGACAGGCATCGCGGGCGGGGAGCTGTTTTTT
TRBD1 | - | TRBJ2-7 | TRBV10-3 | CAARRDRATKGGNEQYF | TGTGCCGCACGACGGGACAGGGCCACCAAGGGGGGAAACGAGCAGTACTTC
- | few | TRBJ1-2 | TRBV6-1 | CASSGQGYGYTF | TGTGCCAGCAGTGGCCAGGGATATGGCTACACCTTC
- | few | TRBJ1-1 | TRBV7-2 | CASSRQEENTEAFF | TGTGCCAGCAGTCGACAGGAAGAGAACACTGAAGCTTTCTTT
TRBD1 | - | TRBJ1-5 | TRBV5-1 | CASSLGTGGGPQHF | TGCGCCAGCAGCTTGGGGACAGGCGGTGGGCCCCAGCATTTT
TRBD2 | - | TRBJ2-7 | TRBV27 | CASSGSSGPYEQYF | TGTGCCAGCAGCGGAAGTAGCGGGCCCTACGAGCAGTACTTC
- | - | TRBJ1-1 | TRBV5-1 | CASSLADRTSEAFF | TGCGCCAGCAGCTTGGCAGACAGGACATCTGAAGCTTTCTTT
- | - | TRBJ2-7 | TRBV28 | CASSSSGITYEQYF | TGTGCCAGCAGTTCTTCCGGGATTACCTACGAGCAGTACTTC
- | few | TRBJ2-5 | TRBV7-9 | CASSGAQETQYF | TGTGCCAGCAGCGGAGCCCAAGAGACCCAGTACTTC
TRBD2 | few | TRBJ2-3 | TRBV9 | CASSVGSSGTDTQYF | TGTGCCAGCAGCGTAGGTTCTAGCGGGACAGATACGCAGTATTTT
- | - | TRBJ1-3 | TRBV4-3 | CASSQGLSGNTIYF | TGCGCCAGCAGCCAAGGACTAAGTGGAAACACCATATATTTT
TRBD2 | few | TRBJ2-1 | TRBV29-1 | CSVTGGDNEQFF | TGCAGCGTTACGGGAGGCGACAATGAGCAGTTCTTC
TRBD1 | few | TRBJ2-3 | TRBV27 | CASPRTGEGTDTQYF | TGTGCCAGCCCCCGGACAGGAGAGGGCACAGATACGCAGTATTTT
TRBD1 | few | TRBJ2-5 | TRBV5-1 | CASSTSDRAQETQYF | TGCGCCAGCAGCACCTCCGACAGGGCTCAAGAGACCCAGTACTTC
- | - | TRBJ2-2 | TRBV11-2 | CASSRWGTLKTGELFF | TGTGCCAGCAGTCGCTGGGGGACACTGAAGACCGGGGAGCTGTTTTTT
- | few | TRBJ1-1 | TRBV15 | CATSSRGRGNTEAFF | TGTGCCACCAGCTCGAGGGGGAGGGGGAACACTGAAGCTTTCTTT
- | - | TRBJ1-1 | TRBV19 | CASRWRQSNTEAFF | TGTGCCAGTCGTTGGCGGCAGTCCAACACTGAAGCTTTCTTT
- | - | TRBJ2-3 | TRBV28 | CASSSPSGESTDTQYF | TGTGCCAGCAGTTCCCCCTCGGGGGAAAGCACAGATACGCAGTATTTT
- | few | TRBJ2-5 | TRBV6-6 | CASSYGRETQYF | TGTGCCAGCAGTTACGGCCGAGAGACCCAGTACTTC
TRBD1 | - | TRBJ1-2 | TRBV7-6 | CASSSLQGRRGYTF | TGTGCCAGCAGCTCTCTACAGGGGCGACGTGGCTACACCTTC
TRBD1 | - | TRBJ1-6 | TRBV2 | CASRDRGHVNSPLHF | TGTGCCAGCAGGGACAGGGGACACGTTAATTCACCCCTCCACTTT